What follows are 32 T cell receptor beta chains derived from one specimen sequenced in a study of blood T cell repertoires in COVID-19. Generated by immunoSEQ multiplex PCR, the TCRdb table keeps only in-frame clones and is missing some. The sample consists of over 120,000 clones, roughly 84% of them appearing once. Sequenced sample: peripheral blood. These receptors all stem from a human donor in a cohort sampled during active COVID-19.

The chain couples TRBV2 to TRBJ2-5, with 12 bases identical to TRBD1. CDR1 is SNHLY, CDR2 FYNNEI, per germline. V dropped 6 bases and J dropped 5; count of bases not matched to a gene: 13. The CDR3 covers 17 residues. CDR3 bases: TGTGCCAGCAGAGATCCCGGGACAGGGGGCCTTCGCGAGACCCAGTACTTC. This encodes CASRDPGTGGLRETQYF.

The V and J genes are TRBV5-4 and TRBJ1-3; D is undetermined. Germline V gene lookup returns CDR1 SGHNT and CDR2 YYREEE (reference sequence). Trimming took off 4 bases at V and 2 bases at J, with 7 bases between the two ends. There are 13 residues in the CDR3. The CDR3 DNA reads as TGTGCCAGCAGCCCCCTCCCTGGAAACACCATATATTTT. Its translation: CASSPLPGNTIYF.

This chain joins TRBV5-1 and TRBJ2-7, with a possible D match to TRBD2 (6 bases). Germline-derived CDR1 and CDR2 are SGHRS and YFSETQ. Trimming shortened V by 3 bases and J by 6 bases, and 16 bases separated the two germline ends. CDR3 length: 14 residues. As DNA, the CDR3 is TGCGCCAGCAGCTCCGGTTGGCCAGCGGGCGAGCAGTACTTC. This encodes CASSSGWPAGEQYF.

This clone was seen more than once but under ten times. This chain joins TRBV4-1 and TRBJ2-6; D remains unclear. The V gene lost 2 bases and the J gene lost 2 bases, with 10 bases spanning the gap. The CDR3 is 16 amino acids. Germline-derived CDR1 and CDR2 are MGHRA and YSYEKL. The CDR3 loop reads CASSQSVRAGANVLTF. As DNA, the CDR3 is TGCGCCAGCAGCCAATCGGTCCGGGCTGGGGCCAACGTCCTGACTTTC.

The chain carries TRBV4-3 and TRBJ2-4; TRBD2 matches at 7 bases. The V gene's germline CDR1 is LGHNA and CDR2 YSLEER. The CDR3 sequence is 19 residues long. With 0 bases clipped from V and 0 bases from J, the junction kept 11 bases outside the gene matches. The CDR3 region has the DNA TGCGCCAGCAGCCAAGATGTGGGAGGGATAAAACTAGCCAAAAACATTCAGTACTTC. Its translation: CASSQDVGGIKLAKNIQYF.

CDR3 DNA: TGCGCCAGCAGTGATAATAGCGCAGACACAGATACGCAGTATTTT. Amino acids: CASSDNSADTDTQYF. This chain joins TRBV10-1 and TRBJ2-3; weak D call: TRBD2 (5 bases). Trimming shortened V by 3 bases and J by 2 bases, and 12 bases separated the two germline ends. This CDR3 comprises 15 residues. Germline V gene lookup returns CDR1 WNHNN and CDR2 SYGVQD (reference sequence).

This clone was seen once. The genes are TRBV7-3 and TRBJ2-1; 10 nucleotides agree with TRBD2. V was pared by 8 bases and J by 8 bases, with 21 bases of the junction left unmatched. Germline CDR1 SGHTA, CDR2 FQGTGA. The CDR3 contains 18 residues. CDR3 loop: CASGPGTSGNLGGHEQFF. For the CDR3, the DNA is TGTGCCAGCGGACCCGGTACTAGCGGGAACCTTGGGGGGCATGAGCAGTTCTTC.

The rearrangement joins TRBV6-2 or TRBV6-3 to TRBJ2-7; D may be TRBD1 (6 bases). CDR1 and CDR2 (germline): MNHEY, SVGEGT. The CDR3 is 16 residues long. The V end lost 2 bases, the J end lost 4 bases, and 18 bases lay between the germline ends. The CDR3 nucleotides read TGTGCCAGCAGTTACCTTCGGGCAGGGGAAGGGTACGAGCAGTACTTC. Protein sequence: CASSYLRAGEGYEQYF.

The gene calls are TRBV5-8 and TRBJ1-3; possibly TRBD1 for D (5 bases). Germline CDR1 SGHTS, CDR2 YDEGEE. The CDR3 spans 13 residues. V shed 4 bases and J shed 4 bases, with 9 bases lying between them. Here the CDR3 reads CASSRGLGNTIYF. The CDR3 DNA reads TGTGCCAGCAGCAGGGGCCTGGGAAACACCATATATTTT.

The chain combines TRBV5-1 with TRBJ1-2; no firm D call. The CDR3 runs 11 residues. Trimming stripped 2 bases from V and 14 bases from J, with 13 bases between. Germline V gives CDR1 SGHRS, CDR2 YFSETQ. CDR3 sequence reads: CASSFGKLSTF. CDR3 nucleotides: TGCGCCAGCAGCTTCGGGAAACTCTCAACCTTC.

J is TRBJ1-5 and V is TRBV3-1 (or the pseudogene TRBV3-2); D is unresolved. CDR1 LGHDT and CDR2 YNNKEL come from the germline V gene (reference sequence). V was shortened by 4 bases and J by 5 bases, with 12 bases between the two germline ends. The CDR3 spans 14 residues. The CDR3 loop is CASSRRAGDQPQHF. In nucleotides, the CDR3 is TGTGCCAGCAGCCGAAGGGCGGGAGATCAGCCCCAGCATTTT.

CDR3 amino acids: CASSFGTIEAFF. The CDR3 DNA reads TGTGCCAGCAGTTTCGGGACAATTGAAGCTTTCTTT. This rearrangement joins TRBV12-3 or TRBV12-4 to TRBJ1-1; D may be TRBD1 (6 bases). Trimming removed 3 bases from V and 7 bases from J, with 9 bases in between. The CDR3 spans 12 residues.

Comments on this clone: The junction departs from the called germline gene at one end, perhaps through a read error. V gene TRBV11-1 combines with J gene TRBJ2-1; TRBD2 matches 8 bases. From germline, CDR1 is SGHAT and CDR2 FQDESV (reference sequence). The CDR3 extends over 13 amino acids. The CDR3 coding sequence is TGTGCCAGCAGCTGGGGGGGACTAGGGGTCCAGATCTTC. It encodes CASSWGGLGVQIF.

The V gene is TRBV5-6, the J gene TRBJ2-7, with D maybe TRBD2 (6 bases). The CDR3 sequence is 12 residues long. In germline, CDR1 is SGHDT, CDR2 YYEEEE. The germline V and J ends were trimmed by 3 bases and 4 bases, with 8 bases remaining between them. The CDR3 reads CASSYGSYEQYV. CDR3 DNA: TGTGCCAGCAGCTACGGGAGTTACGAGCAGTACGTC.

The chain carries TRBV6-2 or TRBV6-3 and TRBJ2-2; D possibly corresponds to TRBD2 (6 bases). The CDR3 extends over 16 amino acids. V lost 3 bases and J 8 bases, leaving 19 bases between the germline ends. Germline V CDR1 and CDR2: MNHEY, SVGEGT. The CDR3 nucleotides read TGTGCCAGCAGTTATCCCCTAGCGACGGAAGGAGGGGAGCTGTTTTTT. Amino acid sequence: CASSYPLATEGGELFF.

The chain uses TRBV5-1 and TRBJ1-1; D is unclear. Germline values: CDR1 SGHRS, CDR2 YFSETQ. The CDR3 totals 14 residues. V was cut by 0 bases and J by 1 base, with 7 bases left in between. The CDR3 bases are TGCGCCAGCAGCTTGGGCGGAAGGAACACTGAAGCTTTCTTT. Translated, it gives CASSLGGRNTEAFF.

The rearrangement links TRBV19 to TRBJ2-3, with D possibly TRBD2 on 6 matching bases. This CDR3 has 13 amino acids. The V and J ends lost 6 bases and 8 bases respectively, with 15 bases between them. The germline V gene has CDR1 LNHDA and CDR2 SQIVND (reference sequence). In DNA form, the CDR3 reads TGTGCCAGTAGCCCGGAGGGCCGGGGTACGCAGTATTTT. It specifies CASSPEGRGTQYF.

The V and J genes are TRBV18 and TRBJ2-7; possibly TRBD2 for D (5 bases). The CDR3 extends over 13 amino acids. Germline CDR1 is KGHSH and CDR2 is LQKENI. V was shortened by 3 bases and J by 3 bases, with 9 bases between the two germline ends. The CDR3 coding sequence is TGTGCCAGCTCACCCTCCGGGAACTACGAGCAGTACGTC. This encodes CASSPSGNYEQYV.

The V gene is TRBV24-1, the J gene TRBJ2-1; TRBD2 aligns across 7 bases. Germline V gene lookup returns CDR1 KGHDR and CDR2 SFDVKD. Germline trimming cut 7 bases from V and 5 bases from J; bases unmatched to any gene: 4. This CDR3 comprises 13 residues. The CDR3, as DNA: TGTGCCACCAGGGGGACTATCAACAATGAGCAGTTCTTC. Protein product: CATRGTINNEQFF.

The chain is built from TRBV24-1 and TRBJ2-1, with TRBD2 identical over 15 bases. The CDR3 consists of 17 residues. Germline CDR1 is KGHDR and CDR2 is SFDVKD. Unmatched junction bases numbered 9, after V lost 5 bases and J lost 8 bases. This CDR3 is CATSARTSGRAKHEQFF. In nucleotides, the CDR3 is TGTGCCACCAGTGCCCGGACTAGCGGGAGGGCCAAACATGAGCAGTTCTTC.

V gene TRBV19 combines with J gene TRBJ2-5, with 8 bases lining up with TRBD2. CDR1 and CDR2 (germline): LNHDA, SQIVND (reference sequence). The CDR3 has 13 amino acids. V lost 4 bases and J lost 4; bases outside the gene matches: 2. The CDR3 sequence is CASSTLAGETQYF. CDR3 DNA sequence: TGTGCCAGTAGTACCCTAGCGGGAGAGACCCAGTACTTC.

In its sample, this clone was seen a few times. The DNA for the CDR3 is TGTGCCAGCAGTTACTCGACAGGTAACACTGAAGCTTTCTTT. This codes for CASSYSTGNTEAFF. The gene calls are TRBV6-5 and TRBJ1-1; perhaps TRBD1 as D (6 bases). Germline V CDR1 and CDR2: MNHEY, SVGAGI. The ends were cut back, 0 bases at V and 2 bases at J, with 7 bases in the middle. This CDR3 comprises 14 residues.

The V call is TRBV7-8, the J call TRBJ2-3; TRBD2 aligns across 7 bases. There are 19 residues in the CDR3. The germline CDR1 and CDR2 sequences are SGHVS and FQNEAQ. V lost 5 bases and J lost 0; bases outside the gene matches: 17. In nucleotides, the CDR3 is TGTGCCAGCAGCCGAGCGCGTATACGGCTAGCGGCTAGCACAGATACGCAGTATTTT. It specifies CASSRARIRLAASTDTQYF.

This sequence joins TRBV19 and TRBJ1-4, with TRBD1 matching over 8 bases. Trimming took 8 bases from V and 6 from J; bases not matched to a gene: 5. This CDR3 has 13 amino acids. The germline V gene has CDR1 LNHDA and CDR2 SQIVND (reference sequence). The CDR3 loop reads CASGRGRDEKLFF. The CDR3 DNA follows: TGTGCCAGTGGCAGGGGGCGGGATGAAAAACTGTTTTTT.

J is TRBJ1-5 and V is TRBV12-5, with D possibly TRBD1 on 6 matching bases. Germline-derived CDR1 and CDR2 are LGHNT and FRNRAP. V lost 4 bases and J lost 6, with 22 bases in between. The CDR3 totals 17 residues. The CDR3 DNA follows: TGTGCTAGTGGTTGGGAGTCTCGACAGGTGGTTTTTCAGCCCCAGCATTTT. This encodes CASGWESRQVVFQPQHF.

This chain links TRBV5-1 with TRBJ1-4, with 7 nucleotides matching TRBD1. The length of the CDR3 is 15 residues. The J segment lost 8 bases and the V segment lost 4 bases, leaving 11 bases of the junction unmatched. Germline CDR1 is SGHRS and CDR2 is YFSETQ. CDR3 region: CASSRSGQAGEKLFF. CDR3 nucleotides: TGCGCCAGCAGCCGCTCAGGACAGGCTGGGGAAAAACTGTTTTTT.

This sequence joins TRBV9 and TRBJ2-1; 8 positions agree with TRBD2. The ends lost 0 bases at V and 7 bases at J; junction bases unmatched: 9. Germline CDR1 reads SGDLS; CDR2 reads YYNGEE. The CDR3 spans 16 residues. The CDR3 nucleotides read TGTGCCAGCAGCGTAGGGGCTAGCGGGTTAGGGAATGAGCAGTTCTTC. It translates to CASSVGASGLGNEQFF.

This clone was recorded once. The V gene is TRBV10-3, the J gene TRBJ1-1, with D maybe TRBD1 (5 bases). V gave up 3 bases and J gave up 6 bases, with 17 bases separating them. The CDR3 covers 15 residues. Germline-derived CDR1 and CDR2 are ENHRY and SYGVKD. In nucleotides, the CDR3 is TGTGCCATCAGTGATCCGGGGCCCGGGGGGGCTGAAGCTTTCTTT. Its translation is CAISDPGPGGAEAFF.

The chain recombines TRBV28 with TRBJ1-1; D gene ambiguous. Trimming shortened V by 1 base and J by 4 bases, and 13 bases separated the two germline ends. The length of the CDR3 is 15 residues. CDR1 MDHEN and CDR2 SYDVKM come from the germline V gene. CDR3 sequence: CASSLSSRPGTEAFF. The CDR3 DNA follows: TGTGCCAGCAGTTTATCGTCACGGCCGGGCACTGAAGCTTTCTTT.

This rearrangement joins TRBV4-3 to TRBJ1-2, with a tentative D call TRBD1 (6 bases). The CDR3 extends over 16 amino acids. V shed 0 bases and J shed 3 bases, with 14 bases lying between them. The germline V gene has CDR1 LGHNA and CDR2 YSLEER. The CDR3 DNA follows: TGCGCCAGCAGCCAAGAACAGGGAGGGGGTCACTATGGCTACACCTTC. Protein sequence: CASSQEQGGGHYGYTF.

The chain combines TRBV2 with TRBJ1-5; D unresolved. Trimming took 2 bases from V and 6 from J, leaving 14 bases between them. The CDR3 extends over 15 amino acids. CDR1 and CDR2 (germline): SNHLY, FYNNEI. The CDR3 bases are TGTGCCAGCAGTGAAAGAGTGGGTGAGGTTCAGCCCCAGCATTTT. Translation: CASSERVGEVQPQHF.

This clone came up a few times. This chain connects TRBV7-2 to TRBJ2-2; D is perhaps TRBD2 (7 bases). This CDR3 comprises 16 residues. Germline V gene data show CDR1 as SGHTA and CDR2 as FQGNSA. Trimming removed 2 bases at V and 6 bases at J, with 16 bases between. The CDR3 sequence: CASSLIGGGAPGELFF. The CDR3 nucleotides read TGTGCCAGCAGCTTAATCGGAGGGGGGGCCCCCGGGGAGCTGTTTTTT.